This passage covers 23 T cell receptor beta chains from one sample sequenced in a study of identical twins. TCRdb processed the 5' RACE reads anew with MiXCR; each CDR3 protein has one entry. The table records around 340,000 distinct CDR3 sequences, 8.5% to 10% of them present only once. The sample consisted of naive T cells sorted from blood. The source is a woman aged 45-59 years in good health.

The CDR3 sequence is CASSLEGLGSGEQYF. CDR3 bases: TGTGCCAGCAGCTTAGAAGGACTAGGGAGTGGGGAGCAGTACTTC. The V and J genes are TRBV11-1 and TRBJ2-7, with 7 bases fitting TRBD2. This CDR3 has 15 amino acids. V dropped 1 base and J dropped 7; count of bases not matched to a gene: 10. CDR1 SGHAT and CDR2 FQDESV come from the germline V gene (reference sequence).

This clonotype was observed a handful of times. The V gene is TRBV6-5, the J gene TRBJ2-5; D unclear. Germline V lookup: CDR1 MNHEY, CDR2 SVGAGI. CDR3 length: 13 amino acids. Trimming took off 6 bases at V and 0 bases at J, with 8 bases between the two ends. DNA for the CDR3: TGTGCCAGCAGAGACGGGTACCAAGAGACCCAGTACTTC. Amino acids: CASRDGYQETQYF.

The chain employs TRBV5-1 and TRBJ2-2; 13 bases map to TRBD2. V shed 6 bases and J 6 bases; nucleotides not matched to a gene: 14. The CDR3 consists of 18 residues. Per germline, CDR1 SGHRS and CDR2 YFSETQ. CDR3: CASTLRTSGSKGPGELFF. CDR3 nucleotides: TGCGCCAGCACCCTCCGGACTAGCGGGAGCAAGGGACCCGGGGAGCTGTTTTTT.

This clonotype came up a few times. CDR3 amino acids: CAAGDTDTQYF. In DNA, the CDR3 is TGCGCCGCAGGGGACACAGATACGCAGTATTTT. This chain uses TRBV4-1 with TRBJ2-3; the D gene is possibly TRBD1 (6 bases). V lost 11 bases, J lost 2 bases, and 8 bases lay in between. Germline V CDR1 and CDR2: MGHRA, YSYEKL. There are 11 residues in the CDR3.

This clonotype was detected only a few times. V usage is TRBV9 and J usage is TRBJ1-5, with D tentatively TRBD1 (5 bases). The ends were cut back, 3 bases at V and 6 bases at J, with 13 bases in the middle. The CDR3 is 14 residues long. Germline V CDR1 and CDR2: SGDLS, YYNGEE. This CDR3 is CASSDQSGSQPQHF. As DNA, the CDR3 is TGTGCCAGCAGCGACCAATCAGGGTCTCAGCCCCAGCATTTT. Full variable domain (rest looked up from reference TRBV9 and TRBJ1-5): DSGVTQTPKHLITATGQRVTLRCSPRSGDLSVYWYQQSLDQGLQFLIQYYNGEERAKGNILERFSAQQFPDLHSELNLSSLELGDSALYFCASSDQSGSQPQHFGDGTRLSIL.

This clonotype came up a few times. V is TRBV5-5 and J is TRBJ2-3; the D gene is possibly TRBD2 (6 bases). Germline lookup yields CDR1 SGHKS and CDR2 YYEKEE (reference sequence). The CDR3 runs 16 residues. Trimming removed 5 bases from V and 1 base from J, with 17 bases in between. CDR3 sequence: CASSSQGQRGTDTQYF. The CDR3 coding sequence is TGTGCCAGCAGTTCCCAGGGCCAGCGGGGCACAGATACGCAGTATTTT. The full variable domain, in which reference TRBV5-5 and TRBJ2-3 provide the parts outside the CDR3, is DAGVTQSPTHLIKTRGQQVTLRCSPISGHKSVSWYQQVLGQGPQFIFQYYEKEERGRGNFPDRFSARQFPNYSSELNVNALLLGDSALYLCASSSQGQRGTDTQYFGPGTRLTVL.

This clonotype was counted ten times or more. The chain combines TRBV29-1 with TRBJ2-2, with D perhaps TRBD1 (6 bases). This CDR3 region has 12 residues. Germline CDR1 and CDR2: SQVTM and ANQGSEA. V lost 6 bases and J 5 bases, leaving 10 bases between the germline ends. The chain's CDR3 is CSVGTSTGELFF. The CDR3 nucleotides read TGCAGCGTCGGGACATCGACCGGGGAGCTGTTTTTT.

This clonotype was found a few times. CDR3 DNA sequence: TGTGCCAGCAGCTTCGGACTAGCGGGAGGAGGTGGGCAAGAGACCCAGTACTTC. Translating it yields CASSFGLAGGGGQETQYF. V usage is TRBV5-6 and J usage is TRBJ2-5; 14 bases match TRBD2. Germline CDR1 and CDR2: SGHDT and YYEEEE. This CDR3 is 18 amino acids long. After removal of 2 bases from V and 2 bases from J, the junction contained 8 bases not matched to a gene.

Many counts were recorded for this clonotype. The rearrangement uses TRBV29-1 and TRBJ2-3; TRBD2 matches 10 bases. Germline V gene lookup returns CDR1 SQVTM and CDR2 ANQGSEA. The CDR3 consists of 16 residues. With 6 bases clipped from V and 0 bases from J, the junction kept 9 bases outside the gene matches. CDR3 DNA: TGCAGCGTGGCCGAGCGGGAGGGCCGCAGCACAGATACGCAGTATTTT. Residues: CSVAEREGRSTDTQYF.

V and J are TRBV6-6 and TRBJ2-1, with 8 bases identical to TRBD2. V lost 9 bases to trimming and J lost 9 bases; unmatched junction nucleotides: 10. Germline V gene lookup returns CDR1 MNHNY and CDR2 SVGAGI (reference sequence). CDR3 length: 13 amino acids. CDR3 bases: TGTGCCAGTTCCGGGACTAGAATTCTTGAGCAGTTCTTC. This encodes CASSGTRILEQFF.

In DNA, the CDR3 is TGCAGTGCTAGAGATAAGGAGAGCTCCTACAATGAGCAGTTCTTC. It encodes CSARDKESSYNEQFF. The V and J genes are TRBV20-1 and TRBJ2-1; D uncertain. V gave up 0 bases and J gave up 0 bases, with 9 bases separating them. CDR3 length: 15 amino acids. Germline CDR1 DFQATT, CDR2 SNEGSKA (reference sequence).

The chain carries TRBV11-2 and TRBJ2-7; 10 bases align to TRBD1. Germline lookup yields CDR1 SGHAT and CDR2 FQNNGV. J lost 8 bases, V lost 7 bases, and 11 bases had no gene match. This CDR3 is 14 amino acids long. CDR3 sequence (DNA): TGTGCCAGCAACGCCGGGACAGGGGAGAGGCAGCAGTACTTC. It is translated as CASNAGTGERQQYF.

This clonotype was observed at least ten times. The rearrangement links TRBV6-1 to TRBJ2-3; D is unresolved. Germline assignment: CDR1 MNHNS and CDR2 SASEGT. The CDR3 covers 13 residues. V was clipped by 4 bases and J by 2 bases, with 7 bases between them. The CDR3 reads CASSVDFTDTQYF. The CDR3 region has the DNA TGTGCCAGCAGTGTCGACTTCACAGATACGCAGTATTTT.

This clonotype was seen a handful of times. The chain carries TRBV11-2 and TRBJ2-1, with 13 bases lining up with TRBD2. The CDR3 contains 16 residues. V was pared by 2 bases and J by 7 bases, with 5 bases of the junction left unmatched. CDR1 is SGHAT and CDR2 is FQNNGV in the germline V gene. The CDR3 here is CASSLRTSGRSNEQFF. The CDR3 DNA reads TGTGCCAGCAGCTTAAGGACTAGCGGGAGAAGTAATGAGCAGTTCTTC. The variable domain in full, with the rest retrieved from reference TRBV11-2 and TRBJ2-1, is EAGVAQSPRYKIIEKRQSVAFWCNPISGHATLYWYQQILGQGPKLLIQFQNNGVVDDSQLPKDRFSAERLKGVDSTLKIQPAKLEDSAVYLCASSLRTSGRSNEQFFGPGTRLTVL.

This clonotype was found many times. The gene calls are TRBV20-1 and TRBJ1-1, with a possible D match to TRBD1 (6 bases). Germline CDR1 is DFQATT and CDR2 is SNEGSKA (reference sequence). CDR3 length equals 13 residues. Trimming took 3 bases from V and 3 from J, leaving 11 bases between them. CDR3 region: CSARDSRDTEAFF. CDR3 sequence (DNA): TGCAGTGCTAGGGACAGTCGGGACACTGAAGCTTTCTTT.

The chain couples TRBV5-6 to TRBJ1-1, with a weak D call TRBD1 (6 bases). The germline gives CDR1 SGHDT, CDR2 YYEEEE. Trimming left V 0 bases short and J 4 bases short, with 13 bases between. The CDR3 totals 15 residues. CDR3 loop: CASSLGHRVGTEAFF. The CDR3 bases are TGTGCCAGCAGCTTGGGTCACAGGGTGGGCACTGAAGCTTTCTTT.

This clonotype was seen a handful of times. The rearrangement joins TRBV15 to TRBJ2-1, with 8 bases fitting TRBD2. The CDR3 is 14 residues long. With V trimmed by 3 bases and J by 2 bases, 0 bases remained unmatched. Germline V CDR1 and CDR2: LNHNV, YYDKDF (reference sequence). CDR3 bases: TGTGCCACCAGCAGTAGCGGGACCTACAATGAGCAGTTCTTC. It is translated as CATSSSGTYNEQFF.

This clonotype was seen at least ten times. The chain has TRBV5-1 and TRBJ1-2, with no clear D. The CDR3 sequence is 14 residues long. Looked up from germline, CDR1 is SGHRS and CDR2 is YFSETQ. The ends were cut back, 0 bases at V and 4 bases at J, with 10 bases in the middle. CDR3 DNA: TGCGCCAGCAGCTTGGAGGCAGACGTCTATGGCTACACCTTC. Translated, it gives CASSLEADVYGYTF.

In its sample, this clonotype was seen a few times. The CDR3 coding sequence is TGTGCCAGCAGTTTATCGTGGCTAGGTCTGAACACCGGGGAGCTGTTTTTT. Its protein is CASSLSWLGLNTGELFF. The genes are TRBV27 and TRBJ2-2; D gene ambiguous. The germline gives CDR1 MNHEY, CDR2 SMNVEV (reference sequence). The CDR3 has 17 residues. V was cut by 0 bases and J by 1 base, with 12 bases left in between.

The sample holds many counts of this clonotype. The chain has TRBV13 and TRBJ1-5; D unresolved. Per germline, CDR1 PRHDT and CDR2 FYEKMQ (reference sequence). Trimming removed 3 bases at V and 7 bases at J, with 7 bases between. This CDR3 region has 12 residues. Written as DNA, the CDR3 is TGTGCCAGCAGCTTTCCGGGCCAGCCCCAGCATTTT. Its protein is CASSFPGQPQHF.

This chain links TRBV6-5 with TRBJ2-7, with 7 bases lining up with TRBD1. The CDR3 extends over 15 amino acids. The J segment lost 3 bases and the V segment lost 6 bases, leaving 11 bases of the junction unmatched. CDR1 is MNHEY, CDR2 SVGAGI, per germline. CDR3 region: CASRRNRQGVYEQYF. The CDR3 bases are TGTGCCAGCAGGCGCAATAGACAGGGTGTCTACGAGCAGTACTTC.

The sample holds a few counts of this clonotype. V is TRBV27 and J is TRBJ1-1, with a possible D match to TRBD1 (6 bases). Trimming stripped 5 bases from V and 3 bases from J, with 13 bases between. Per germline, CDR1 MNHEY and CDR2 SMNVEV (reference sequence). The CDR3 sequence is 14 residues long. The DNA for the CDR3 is TGTGCCAGCAGTCCGGGGGGCGTTTACACTGAAGCTTTCTTT. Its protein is CASSPGGVYTEAFF.

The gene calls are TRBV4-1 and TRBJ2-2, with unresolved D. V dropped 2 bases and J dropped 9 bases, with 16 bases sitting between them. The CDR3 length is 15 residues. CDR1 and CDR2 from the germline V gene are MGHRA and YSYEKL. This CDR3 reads CASSQSGPINRELFF. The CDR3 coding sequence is TGCGCCAGCAGCCAATCCGGGCCGATTAACAGGGAGCTGTTTTTT.